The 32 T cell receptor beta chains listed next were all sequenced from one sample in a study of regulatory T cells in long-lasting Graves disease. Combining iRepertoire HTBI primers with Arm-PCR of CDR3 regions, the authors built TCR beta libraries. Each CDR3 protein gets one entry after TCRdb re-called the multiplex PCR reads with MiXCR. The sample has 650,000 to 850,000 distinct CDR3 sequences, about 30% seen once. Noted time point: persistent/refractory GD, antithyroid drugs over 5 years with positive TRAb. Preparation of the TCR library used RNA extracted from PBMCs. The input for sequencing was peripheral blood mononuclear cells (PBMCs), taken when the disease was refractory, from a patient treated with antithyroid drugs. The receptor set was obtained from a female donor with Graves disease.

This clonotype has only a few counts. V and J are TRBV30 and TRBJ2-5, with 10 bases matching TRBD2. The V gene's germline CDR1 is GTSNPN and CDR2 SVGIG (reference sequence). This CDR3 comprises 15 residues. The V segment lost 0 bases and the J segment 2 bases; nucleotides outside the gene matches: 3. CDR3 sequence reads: CAWSVAGGQQETQYF. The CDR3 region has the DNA TGTGCCTGGAGTGTAGCGGGAGGGCAGCAAGAGACCCAGTACTTC.

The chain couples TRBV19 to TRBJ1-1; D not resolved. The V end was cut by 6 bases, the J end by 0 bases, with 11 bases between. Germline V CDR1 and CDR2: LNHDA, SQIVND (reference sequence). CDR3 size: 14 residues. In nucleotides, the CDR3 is TGTGCCAGTAGCCCGGGGAACTTGAACACTGAAGCTTTCTTT. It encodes CASSPGNLNTEAFF.

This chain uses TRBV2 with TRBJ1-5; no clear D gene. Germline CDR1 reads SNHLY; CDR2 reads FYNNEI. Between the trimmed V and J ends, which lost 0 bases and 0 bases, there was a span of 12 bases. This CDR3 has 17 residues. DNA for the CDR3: TGTGCCAGCAGTGAAGCGCGGGCAAGGTATAGCAATCAGCCCCAGCATTTT. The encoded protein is CASSEARARYSNQPQHF.

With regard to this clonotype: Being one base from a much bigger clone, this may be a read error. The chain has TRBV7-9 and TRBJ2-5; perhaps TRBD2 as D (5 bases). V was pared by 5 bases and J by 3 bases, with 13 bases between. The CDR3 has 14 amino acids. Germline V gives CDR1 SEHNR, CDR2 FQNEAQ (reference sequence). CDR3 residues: CASSQWEWEETQYF. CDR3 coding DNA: TGTGCCAGCAGCCAGTGGGAGTGGGAAGAGACCCAGTACTTC.

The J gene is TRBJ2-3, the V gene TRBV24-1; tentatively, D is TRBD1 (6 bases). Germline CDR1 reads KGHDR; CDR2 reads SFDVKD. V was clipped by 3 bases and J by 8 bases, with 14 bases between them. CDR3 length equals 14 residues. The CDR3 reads CATSDGIQGGTQYF. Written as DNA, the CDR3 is TGTGCCACCAGTGATGGAATACAGGGCGGTACGCAGTATTTT.

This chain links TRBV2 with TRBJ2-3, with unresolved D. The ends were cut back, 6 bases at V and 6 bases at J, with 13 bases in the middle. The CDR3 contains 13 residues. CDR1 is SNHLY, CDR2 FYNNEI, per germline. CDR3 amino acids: CASSVSLTDTQYF. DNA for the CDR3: TGTGCCAGCAGCGTTAGCTTGACTGATACGCAGTATTTT.

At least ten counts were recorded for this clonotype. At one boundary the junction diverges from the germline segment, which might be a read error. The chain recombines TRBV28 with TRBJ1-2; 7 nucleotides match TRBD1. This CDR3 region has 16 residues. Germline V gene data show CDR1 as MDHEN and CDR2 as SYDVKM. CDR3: CATRPQGVHTDYGYTF. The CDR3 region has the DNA TGTGCCACCCGACCGCAGGGGGTACATACAGACTACGGCTACACCTTC.

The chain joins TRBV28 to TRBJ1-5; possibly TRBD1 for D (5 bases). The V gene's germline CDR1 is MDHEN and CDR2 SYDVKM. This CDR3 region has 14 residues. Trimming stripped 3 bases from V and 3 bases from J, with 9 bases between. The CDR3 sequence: CASSFGGFNQPQHF. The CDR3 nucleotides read TGTGCCAGCAGTTTTGGGGGATTCAATCAGCCCCAGCATTTT.

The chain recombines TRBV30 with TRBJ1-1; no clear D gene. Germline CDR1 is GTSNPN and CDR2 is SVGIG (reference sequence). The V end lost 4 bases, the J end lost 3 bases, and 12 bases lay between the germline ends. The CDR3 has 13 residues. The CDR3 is CAWIKGRYTEAFF. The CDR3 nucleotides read TGTGCCTGGATTAAGGGTCGGTACACTGAAGCTTTCTTT.

This chain's CDR3 is CASNPGSNQPQHF. DNA for the CDR3: TGTGCCAGCAACCCTGGTAGCAATCAGCCCCAGCATTTT. This chain joins TRBV28 and TRBJ1-5; D remains ambiguous. CDR3 size: 13 residues. Deletions cut 7 bases from V and 0 bases from J, with 7 bases between. Germline loops: CDR1 MDHEN, CDR2 SYDVKM.

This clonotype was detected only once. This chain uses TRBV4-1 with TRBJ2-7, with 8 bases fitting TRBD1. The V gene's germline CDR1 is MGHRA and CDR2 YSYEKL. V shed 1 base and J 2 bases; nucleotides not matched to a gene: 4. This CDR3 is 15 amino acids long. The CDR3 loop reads CASSQVGTGTYEQYF. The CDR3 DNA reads TGCGCCAGCAGCCAAGTGGGGACAGGAACCTACGAGCAGTACTTC.

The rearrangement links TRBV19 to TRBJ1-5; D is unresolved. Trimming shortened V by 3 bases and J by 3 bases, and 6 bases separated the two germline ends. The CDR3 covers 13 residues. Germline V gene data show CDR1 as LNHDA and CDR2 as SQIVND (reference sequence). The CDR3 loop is CASSIDLNQPQHF. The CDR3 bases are TGTGCCAGTAGTATCGATCTCAATCAGCCCCAGCATTTT. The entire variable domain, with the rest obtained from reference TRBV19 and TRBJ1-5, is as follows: DGGITQSPKYLFRKEGQNVTLSCEQNLNHDAMYWYRQDPGQGLRLIYYSQIVNDFQKGDIAEGYSVSREKKESFPLTVTSAQKNPTAFYLCASSIDLNQPQHFGDGTRLSIL.

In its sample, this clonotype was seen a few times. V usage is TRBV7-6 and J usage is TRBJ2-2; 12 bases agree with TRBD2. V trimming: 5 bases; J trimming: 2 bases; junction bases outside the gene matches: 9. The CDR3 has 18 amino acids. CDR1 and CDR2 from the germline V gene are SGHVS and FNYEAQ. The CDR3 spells CASSINIGLAGNTGELFF. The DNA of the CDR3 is TGTGCCAGCAGCATCAACATCGGACTAGCGGGAAACACCGGGGAGCTGTTTTTT. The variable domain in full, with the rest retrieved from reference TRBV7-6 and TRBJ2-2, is GAGVSQSPRYKVTKRGQDVALRCDPISGHVSLYWYRQALGQGPEFLTYFNYEAQQDKSGLPNDRFSAERPEGSISTLTIQRTEQRDSAMYRCASSINIGLAGNTGELFFGEGSRLTVL.

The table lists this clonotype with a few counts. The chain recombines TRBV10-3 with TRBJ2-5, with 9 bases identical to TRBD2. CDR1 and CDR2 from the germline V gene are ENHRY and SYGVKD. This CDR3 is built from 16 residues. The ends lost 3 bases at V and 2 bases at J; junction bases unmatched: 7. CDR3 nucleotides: TGTGCCATCAGTGATCGGGCTAGCGGGACTCAAGAGACCCAGTACTTC. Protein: CAISDRASGTQETQYF.

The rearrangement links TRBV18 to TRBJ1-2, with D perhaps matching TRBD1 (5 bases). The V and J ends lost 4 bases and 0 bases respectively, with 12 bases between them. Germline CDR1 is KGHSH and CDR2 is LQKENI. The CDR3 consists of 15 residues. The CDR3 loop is CASSRDQAPNYGYTF. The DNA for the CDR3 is TGTGCCAGCTCACGGGACCAAGCTCCTAACTATGGCTACACCTTC.

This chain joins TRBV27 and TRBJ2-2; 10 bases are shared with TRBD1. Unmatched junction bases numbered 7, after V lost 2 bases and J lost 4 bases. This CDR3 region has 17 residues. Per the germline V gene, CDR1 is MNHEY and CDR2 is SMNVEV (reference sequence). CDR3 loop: CASSLLTGGVGTGELFF. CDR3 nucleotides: TGTGCCAGCAGTTTACTGACAGGGGGCGTGGGCACCGGGGAGCTGTTTTTT.

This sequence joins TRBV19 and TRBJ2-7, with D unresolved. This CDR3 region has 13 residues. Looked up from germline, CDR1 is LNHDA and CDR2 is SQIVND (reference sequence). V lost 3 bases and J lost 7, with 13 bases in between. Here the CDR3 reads CASSIQLTGEQYF. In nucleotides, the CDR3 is TGTGCCAGTAGTATCCAGCTAACCGGAGAGCAGTACTTC.

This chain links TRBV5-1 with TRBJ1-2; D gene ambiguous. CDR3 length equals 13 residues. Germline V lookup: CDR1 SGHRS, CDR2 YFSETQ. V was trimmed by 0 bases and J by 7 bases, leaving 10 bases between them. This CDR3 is CASSLVRETGYTF. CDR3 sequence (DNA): TGCGCCAGCAGCTTGGTGAGGGAGACTGGCTACACCTTC.

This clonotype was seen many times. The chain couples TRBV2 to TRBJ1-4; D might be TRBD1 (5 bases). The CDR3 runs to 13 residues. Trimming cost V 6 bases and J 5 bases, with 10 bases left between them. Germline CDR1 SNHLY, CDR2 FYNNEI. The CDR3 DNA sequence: TGTGCCAGCAGGGGGCAGACAAATGAAAAACTGTTTTTT. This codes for CASRGQTNEKLFF.

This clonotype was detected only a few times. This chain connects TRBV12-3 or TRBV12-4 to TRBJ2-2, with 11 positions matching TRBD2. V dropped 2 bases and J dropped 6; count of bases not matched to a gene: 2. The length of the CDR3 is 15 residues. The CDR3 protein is CASSLLLAGAGELFF. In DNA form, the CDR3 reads TGTGCCAGCAGTTTACTACTAGCGGGAGCCGGGGAGCTGTTTTTT.

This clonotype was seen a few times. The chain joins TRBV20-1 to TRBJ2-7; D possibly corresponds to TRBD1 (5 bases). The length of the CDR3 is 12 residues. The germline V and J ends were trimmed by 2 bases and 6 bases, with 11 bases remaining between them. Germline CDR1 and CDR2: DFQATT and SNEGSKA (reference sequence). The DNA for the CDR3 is TGCAGTGCTAGACAGGGCTCCCTCGAGCAGTACTTC. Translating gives CSARQGSLEQYF.

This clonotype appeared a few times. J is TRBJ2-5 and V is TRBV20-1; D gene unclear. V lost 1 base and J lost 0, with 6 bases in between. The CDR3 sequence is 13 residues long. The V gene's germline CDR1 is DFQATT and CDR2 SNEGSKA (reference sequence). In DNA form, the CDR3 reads TGCAGTGCTAGAGTAGGGCACCAAGAGACCCAGTACTTC. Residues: CSARVGHQETQYF.

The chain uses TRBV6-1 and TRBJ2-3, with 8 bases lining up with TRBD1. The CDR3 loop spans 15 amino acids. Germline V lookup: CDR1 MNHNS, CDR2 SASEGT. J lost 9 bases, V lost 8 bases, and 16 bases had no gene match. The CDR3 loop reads CASEGFLDRGDTQYF. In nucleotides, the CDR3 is TGTGCCAGCGAAGGATTCCTCGACAGGGGAGACACGCAGTATTTT.

The CDR3 bases are TGTGCCAGCAGCTGGGGGACAGGGACTAATGAAAAACTGTTTTTT. Its translation: CASSWGTGTNEKLFF. The rearrangement joins TRBV5-5 to TRBJ1-4; TRBD1 aligns across 9 bases. Germline V gene sequence: CDR1 SGHKS, CDR2 YYEKEE (reference sequence). Unmatched junction bases numbered 2, after V lost 3 bases and J lost 2 bases. This CDR3 is 15 amino acids long.

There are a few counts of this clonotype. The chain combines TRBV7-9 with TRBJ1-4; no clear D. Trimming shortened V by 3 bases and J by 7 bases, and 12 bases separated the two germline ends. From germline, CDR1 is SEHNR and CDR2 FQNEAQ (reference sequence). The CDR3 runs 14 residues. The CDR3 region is CASSLGRNREKLFF. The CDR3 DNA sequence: TGTGCCAGCAGCTTGGGCAGGAATCGTGAAAAACTGTTTTTT.

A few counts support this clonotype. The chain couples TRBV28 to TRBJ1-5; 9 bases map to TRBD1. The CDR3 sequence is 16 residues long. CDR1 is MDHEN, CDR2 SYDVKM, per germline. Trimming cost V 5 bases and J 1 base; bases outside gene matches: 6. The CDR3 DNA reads TGTGCCAGCAGTCGTTTACAGGGGGCGAGCAATCAGCCCCAGCATTTT. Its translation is CASSRLQGASNQPQHF.

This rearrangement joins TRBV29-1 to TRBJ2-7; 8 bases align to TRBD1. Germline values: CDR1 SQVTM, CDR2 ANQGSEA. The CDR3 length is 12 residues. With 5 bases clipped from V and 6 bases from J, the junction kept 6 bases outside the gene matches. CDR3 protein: CSVTGTGREQYF. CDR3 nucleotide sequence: TGCAGCGTTACCGGGACAGGACGCGAGCAGTACTTC.

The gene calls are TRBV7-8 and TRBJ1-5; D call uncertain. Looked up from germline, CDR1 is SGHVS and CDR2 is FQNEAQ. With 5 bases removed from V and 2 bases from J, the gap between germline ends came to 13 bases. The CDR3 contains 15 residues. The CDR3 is CASSLFEDRNQPQHF. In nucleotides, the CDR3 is TGTGCCAGCAGCCTGTTCGAGGATCGCAATCAGCCCCAGCATTTT.

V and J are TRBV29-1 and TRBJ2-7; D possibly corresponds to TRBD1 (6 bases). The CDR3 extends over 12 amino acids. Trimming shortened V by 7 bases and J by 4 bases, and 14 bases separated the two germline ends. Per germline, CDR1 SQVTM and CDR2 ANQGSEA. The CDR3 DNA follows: TGCAGCGCCGGCCAGGGGAGATACGAGCAGTACTTC. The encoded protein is CSAGQGRYEQYF.

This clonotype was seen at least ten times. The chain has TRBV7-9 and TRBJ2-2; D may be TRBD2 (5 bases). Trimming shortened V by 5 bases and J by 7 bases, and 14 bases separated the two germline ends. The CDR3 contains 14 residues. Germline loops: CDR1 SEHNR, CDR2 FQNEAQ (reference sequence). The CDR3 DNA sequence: TGTGCCAGCAGCCAGGACTTGCGATTCGGGGAGCTGTTTTTT. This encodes CASSQDLRFGELFF.

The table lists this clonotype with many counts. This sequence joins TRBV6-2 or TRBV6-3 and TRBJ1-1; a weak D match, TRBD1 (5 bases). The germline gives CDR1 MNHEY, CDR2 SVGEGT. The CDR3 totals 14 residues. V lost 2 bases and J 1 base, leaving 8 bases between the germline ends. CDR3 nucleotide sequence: TGTGCCAGCAGTTACGAGGGGCAGAACACTGAAGCTTTCTTT. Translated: CASSYEGQNTEAFF.

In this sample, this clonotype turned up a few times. This CDR3 reads CSARSQGFDLGYTF. For the CDR3, the DNA is TGCAGTGCTAGGTCACAGGGGTTTGATTTAGGCTACACCTTC. This chain connects TRBV20-1 to TRBJ1-2; 7 bases agree with TRBD1. From germline, CDR1 is DFQATT and CDR2 SNEGSKA (reference sequence). The CDR3 contains 14 residues. After removal of 3 bases from V and 8 bases from J, the junction contained 12 bases not matched to a gene.